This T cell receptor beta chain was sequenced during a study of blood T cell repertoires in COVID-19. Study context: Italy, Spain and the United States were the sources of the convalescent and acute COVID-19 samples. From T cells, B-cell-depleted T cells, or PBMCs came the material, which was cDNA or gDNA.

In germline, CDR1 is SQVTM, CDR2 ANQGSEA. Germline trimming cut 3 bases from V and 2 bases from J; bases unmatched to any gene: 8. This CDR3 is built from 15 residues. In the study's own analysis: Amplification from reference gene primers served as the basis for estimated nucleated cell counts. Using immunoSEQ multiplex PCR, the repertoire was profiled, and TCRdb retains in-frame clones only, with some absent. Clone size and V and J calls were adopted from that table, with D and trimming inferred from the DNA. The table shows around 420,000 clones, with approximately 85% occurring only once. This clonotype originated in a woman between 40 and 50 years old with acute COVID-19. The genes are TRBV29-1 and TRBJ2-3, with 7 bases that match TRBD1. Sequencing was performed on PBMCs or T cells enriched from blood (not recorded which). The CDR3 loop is CSVDIRTGATDTQYF. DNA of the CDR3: TGCAGCGTTGATATACGGACAGGCGCCACAGATACGCAGTATTTT.